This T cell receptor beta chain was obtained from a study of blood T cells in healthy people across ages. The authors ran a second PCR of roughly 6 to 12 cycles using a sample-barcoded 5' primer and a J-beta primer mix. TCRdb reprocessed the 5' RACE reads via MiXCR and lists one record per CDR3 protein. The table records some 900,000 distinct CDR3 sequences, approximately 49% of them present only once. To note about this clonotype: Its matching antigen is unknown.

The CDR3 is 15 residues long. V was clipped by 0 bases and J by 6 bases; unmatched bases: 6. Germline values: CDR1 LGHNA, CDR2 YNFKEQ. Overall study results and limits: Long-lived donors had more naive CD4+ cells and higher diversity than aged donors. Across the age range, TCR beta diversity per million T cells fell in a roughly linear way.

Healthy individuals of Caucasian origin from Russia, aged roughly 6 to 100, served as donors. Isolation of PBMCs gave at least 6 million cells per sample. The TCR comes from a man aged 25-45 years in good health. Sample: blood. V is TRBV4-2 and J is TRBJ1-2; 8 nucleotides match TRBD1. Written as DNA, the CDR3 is TGTGCCAGCAGCCAAGACAGGGGGCGTACTCATGGCTACACCTTC. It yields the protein CASSQDRGRTHGYTF.